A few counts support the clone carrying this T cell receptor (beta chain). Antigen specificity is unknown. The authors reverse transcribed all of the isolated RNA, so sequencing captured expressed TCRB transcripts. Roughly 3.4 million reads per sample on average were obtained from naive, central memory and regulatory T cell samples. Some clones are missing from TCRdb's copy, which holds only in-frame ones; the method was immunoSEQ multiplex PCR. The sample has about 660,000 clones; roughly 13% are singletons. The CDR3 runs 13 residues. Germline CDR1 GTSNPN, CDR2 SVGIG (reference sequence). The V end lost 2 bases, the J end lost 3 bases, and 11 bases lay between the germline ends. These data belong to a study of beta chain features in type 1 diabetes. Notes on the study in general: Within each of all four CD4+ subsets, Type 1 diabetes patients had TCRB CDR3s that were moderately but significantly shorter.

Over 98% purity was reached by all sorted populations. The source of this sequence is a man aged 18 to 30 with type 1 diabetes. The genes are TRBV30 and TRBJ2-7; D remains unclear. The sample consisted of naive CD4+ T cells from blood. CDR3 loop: CAWSSGFVYEQYF. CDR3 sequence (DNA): TGTGCCTGGAGTAGTGGGTTTGTCTACGAGCAGTACTTC.